Reported below is one TCR beta chain. Its antigen has not been determined. It has no much larger one-base neighbor in the sample; base qualities were not kept. The donors were healthy, HIV-negative adults with no recently reported acute infections or vaccinations. Every donor was a Caucasian adult residing in Nashville, Tennessee, USA. CD4+ T cells were enriched by magnetic negative selection; naive cells were then positively selected on CD45RA, and the negative fraction formed the memory subset. Blood was collected by leukapheresis, and PBMCs were isolated by Ficoll-Histopaque density gradient centrifugation and then cryopreserved in liquid nitrogen vapor phase. Analytical flow cytometry was used to check the purity and quantity of each magnetically sorted T cell population. Genomic DNA was isolated from every sorted fraction and measured by UV absorbance on a Nanodrop 2000c. TCR CDR3 regions were amplified from genomic DNA by multiplex PCR using the deep immunoSEQ assay. Genomic DNA extracted from each cell subset was distributed evenly over all wells of several immunoSEQ 96-well plates, and each plate served as one replicate. Each replicate PCR for sorted subsets received 150 to 250 ng genomic DNA, equal to around 32,000 T cell genomes. The purified libraries were quantified using a Qubit 3.0 fluorometer, sized with a Bioanalyzer 2100, and then quantified again using the KAPA Library Quantification kit. A separate single-read 150-cycle Illumina NextSeq 550 flow cell was used to sequence each immunoSEQ 96-well plate. In the source study's methods: The immunoSEQ output contained only junctional sequences without quality scores, so filtering could not match that applied to full-length reads. To assign V/J genes and CDR3, sequences were annotated using PyIR, a Python wrapper for IgBLAST v1.9, with IMGT germline references. Any read was removed if the V/J assignment was weak (E-value above 1e-6), the CDR3 was missing, or the read contained stop codons, out-of-frame junctions, or ambiguous translated residues. V3J clonotypes were defined by identical inferred V gene, J gene, and CDR3 amino acid sequence. Percentage overlap between repertoires was computed as shared unique clonotypes divided by the size of the smaller repertoire. Three approaches were used to assess repertoire richness: RTK rarefaction, the Chao1 estimator, and Recon v2.1 estimates of unobserved clonotypes. Generation probabilities for all TCRbeta clonotypes obtained by the gDNA method from four donors were computed using OLGA. TCRdb carries this immuneACCESS record with in-frame sequences only. Its versions omit some clonotypes, under half of them owing to an unresolved V gene in the studies checked, with the rest unexplained. Clonal size and the V and J genes are those of that table, whereas D and trimming came from the DNA. This sample holds some 2,500,000 clones; 90% to 95% were observed only once. The ten largest account for 0.36% of the sample.

This entry belongs to a study of shared clonotypes between healthy human individuals (dated by TCRdb to about 2020). Notes on the research overall: A few men and a couple of women, aged 18 to 49 years, made up the cohort. For each donor, CD4 naive and CD4 memory were each run on three plates, CD8 naive on two plates, and CD8 memory on one plate. The study deeply sequenced blood TCR repertoires of several healthy adults to estimate repertoire size and the extent of clonotype sharing between individuals. To increase sequencing depth and limit assay-specific biases, TCR repertoire library preparation and sequencing were carried out by different laboratories using diverse techniques. Between about 0.8 and 9 billion PBMCs per donor were obtained by leukapheresis.

The CDR3 has 16 amino acids, counting the end cysteine and phenylalanine. Only CDR3 DNA remains: 48 bases, in frame from the first base. Based on the germline V gene, the CDR1 and CDR2 sequences are SGDLS and YYNGEE. Here V drops 4 bases and J drops 0 bases, and the junction holds 6 bases not matched to any gene. General conclusions and limits of the study: Because the study included only a small number of donors, the genetic and exposure-history diversity represented was limited. Across four donors, approximately 5% of naive CD4, 3% to 4% of naive CD8, approximately 2.5% of memory CD4, and 0.4% to 0.45% of memory CD8 clonotypes were shared. Sampling was restricted to blood, and TCR repertoires in tissues likely differ from the TCR repertoires found in blood. Based on pairwise subsampling, the degree of clonotype sharing among donors was expected to be affected by sequencing depth. Incomplete sequencing was indicated by rarefaction of sorted-subset datasets, despite the large sequencing depth. Clonotypes shared by all four sorted-subset donors showed higher generation probabilities than non-shared clonotypes. Naive subsets generally had larger estimated clonotype richness than memory subsets.

Sequenced input: naive CD4+ T cells from PBMCs. This sample's cell subset or site label indicates: CD45RA+ positively selected. The clonotype comes from a man younger than 35 in good health. Some clones in this sample may be carry-over from other donors' samples. The chain was built from TRBV9 and TRBJ2-3, with TRBD2 matching 9 junction bases. The nucleotide sequence reads as follows: TGTGCCAGCAGCTCGCGGGAGGGCGGGAGCACAGATACGCAGTATTTT. The resulting protein is CASSSREGGSTDTQYF.